This TCR beta chain stems from a study of T cells in Graves' hyperthyroidism and ophthalmopathy. General study findings and limits: Ophthalmopathy could be told apart from stable hyperthyroidism with a 13 V-J model.

This clonotype was recorded many times. Its antigen is unknown. CDR1 and CDR2 (germline): SGHAT, FQNNGV. V was pared by 5 bases and J by 7 bases, with 11 bases of the junction left unmatched. This CDR3 is 16 amino acids long. TCR beta CDR3 regions were amplified from RNA. A first-round RT-PCR of the TCR CDR3 used the HTBI primer set. One entry per CDR3 protein results from TCRdb running MiXCR on the multiplex PCR reads. The sample yields hundreds of thousands of distinct CDR3 sequences, over 11% seen once. Stable disease denoted Graves' hyperthyroidism without ophthalmopathy progression within 18 months. Clinical symptoms, serum thyroxine and TRAb, thyroid ultrasound and orbital computed tomography were used for the diagnoses.

The clonotype comes from a woman in her twenties or thirties with Graves' hyperthyroidism. The rearrangement joins TRBV11-2 to TRBJ2-1; TRBD1 agrees at 10 bases. Sample: blood. DNA for the CDR3: TGTGCCAGCAGCCAAGCGCCGGGACAGGGGATGAATGAGCAGTTCTTC. Encoded protein: CASSQAPGQGMNEQFF.